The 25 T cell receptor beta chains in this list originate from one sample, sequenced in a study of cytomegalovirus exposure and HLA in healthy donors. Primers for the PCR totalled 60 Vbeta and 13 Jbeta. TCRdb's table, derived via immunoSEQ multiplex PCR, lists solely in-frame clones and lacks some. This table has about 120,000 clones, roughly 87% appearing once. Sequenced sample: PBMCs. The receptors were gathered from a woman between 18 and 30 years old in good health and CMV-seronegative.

The CDR3 DNA sequence: TGTGCCAGCAGCTCGGGACTTGGCAATGAGCAGTTCTTC. This sequence encodes CASSSGLGNEQFF. The V gene is TRBV5-4, the J gene TRBJ2-1, with D possibly TRBD2 on 6 matching bases. CDR3 length: 13 amino acids. The V gene's germline CDR1 is SGHNT and CDR2 YYREEE (reference sequence). The ends were cut back, 3 bases at V and 6 bases at J, with 10 bases in the middle.

Here the CDR3 reads CASKETSSYEQYF. The CDR3 DNA reads TGTGCCAGCAAAGAGACTTCCTCCTACGAGCAGTACTTC. V gene TRBV2 combines with J gene TRBJ2-5, with D unclear. The assigned J gene may be wrong: the sequence end matches TRBJ2-7 better. CDR1 SNHLY and CDR2 FYNNEI come from the germline V gene. CDR3 length equals 13 residues.

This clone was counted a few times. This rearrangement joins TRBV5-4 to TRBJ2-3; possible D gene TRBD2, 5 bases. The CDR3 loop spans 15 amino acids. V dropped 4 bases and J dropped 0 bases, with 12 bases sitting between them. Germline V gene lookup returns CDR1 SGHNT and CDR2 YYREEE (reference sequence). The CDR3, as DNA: TGTGCCAGCAGCCCTTTGAGGAGGAGCACAGATACGCAGTATTTT. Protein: CASSPLRRSTDTQYF.

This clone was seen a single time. CDR3 in amino acids: CASSGSTPWDSPGTQYF. CDR3 in DNA: TGTGCCAGCTCTGGGTCCACCCCGTGGGACAGTCCAGGGACCCAGTACTTC. The chain employs TRBV5-6 and TRBJ2-5; 7 nucleotides match TRBD1. Germline V gives CDR1 SGHDT, CDR2 YYEEEE. This CDR3 contains 17 residues. V was clipped by 7 bases and J by 7 bases; unmatched bases: 22.

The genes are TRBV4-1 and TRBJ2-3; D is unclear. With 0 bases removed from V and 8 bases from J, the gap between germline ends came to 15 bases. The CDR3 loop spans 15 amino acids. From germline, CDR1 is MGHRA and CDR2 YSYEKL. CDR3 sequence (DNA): TGCGCCAGCAGCCAAGAGGTGACGAGATCGGGTACGCAGTATTTT. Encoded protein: CASSQEVTRSGTQYF.

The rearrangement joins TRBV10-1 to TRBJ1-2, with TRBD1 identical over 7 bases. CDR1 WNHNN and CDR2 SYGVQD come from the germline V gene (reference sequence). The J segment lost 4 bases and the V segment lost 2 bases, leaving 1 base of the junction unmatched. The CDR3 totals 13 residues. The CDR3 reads CASSEDRVYGYTF. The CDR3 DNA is TGCGCCAGCAGTGAGGACAGGGTCTATGGCTACACCTTC.

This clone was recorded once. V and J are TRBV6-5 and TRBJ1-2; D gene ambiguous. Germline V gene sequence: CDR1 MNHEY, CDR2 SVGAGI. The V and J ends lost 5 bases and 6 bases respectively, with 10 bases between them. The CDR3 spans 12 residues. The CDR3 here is CASSVLGDGYTF. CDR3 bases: TGTGCCAGCAGTGTCCTGGGCGATGGCTACACCTTC.

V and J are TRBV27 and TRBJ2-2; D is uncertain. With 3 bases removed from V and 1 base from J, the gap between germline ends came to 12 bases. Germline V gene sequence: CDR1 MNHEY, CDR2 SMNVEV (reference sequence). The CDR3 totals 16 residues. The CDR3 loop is CASSFDQEGNTGELFF. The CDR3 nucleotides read TGTGCCAGCAGTTTTGACCAGGAAGGGAACACCGGGGAGCTGTTTTTT.

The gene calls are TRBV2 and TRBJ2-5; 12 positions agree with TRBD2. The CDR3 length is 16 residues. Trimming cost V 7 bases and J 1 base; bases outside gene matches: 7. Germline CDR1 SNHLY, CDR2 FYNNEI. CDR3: CASTLRGLAGQETQYF. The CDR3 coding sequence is TGTGCCAGCACTTTACGGGGACTAGCGGGCCAAGAGACCCAGTACTTC.

The chain's CDR3 is CASRQAGGTGETQYF. CDR3 DNA sequence: TGTGCCAGCAGGCAAGCGGGGGGAACTGGAGAGACCCAGTACTTC. The chain uses TRBV6-6 and TRBJ2-5; 9 bases align to TRBD2. Trimming took 6 bases from V and 4 from J; bases not matched to a gene: 9. This CDR3 spans 15 amino acids. Germline CDR1 reads MNHNY; CDR2 reads SVGAGI (reference sequence).

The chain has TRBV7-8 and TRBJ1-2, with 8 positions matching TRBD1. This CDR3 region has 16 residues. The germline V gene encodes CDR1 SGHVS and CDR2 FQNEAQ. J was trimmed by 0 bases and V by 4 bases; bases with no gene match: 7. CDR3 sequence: CASSSWTGKANYGYTF. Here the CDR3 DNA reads TGTGCCAGCAGCTCCTGGACAGGGAAAGCTAACTATGGCTACACCTTC. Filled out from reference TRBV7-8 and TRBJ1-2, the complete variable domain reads GAGVSQSPRYKVAKRGQDVALRCDPISGHVSLFWYQQALGQGPEFLTYFQNEAQLDKSGLPSDRFFAERPEGSVSTLKIQRTQQEDSAVYLCASSSWTGKANYGYTFGSGTRLTVV.

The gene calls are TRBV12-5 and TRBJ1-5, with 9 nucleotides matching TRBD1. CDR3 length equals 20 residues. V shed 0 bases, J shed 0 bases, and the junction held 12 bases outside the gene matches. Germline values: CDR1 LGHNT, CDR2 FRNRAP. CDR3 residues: CASGLVLGQDRGYSNQPQHF. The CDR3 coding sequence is TGTGCTAGTGGTTTGGTACTGGGACAGGACAGGGGATATAGCAATCAGCCCCAGCATTTT. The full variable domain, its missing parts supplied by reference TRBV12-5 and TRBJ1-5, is DARVTQTPRHKVTEMGQEVTMRCQPILGHNTVFWYRQTMMQGLELLAYFRNRAPLDDSGMPKDRFSAEMPDATLATLKIQPSEPRDSAVYFCASGLVLGQDRGYSNQPQHFGDGTRLSIL.

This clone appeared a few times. The DNA of the CDR3 is TGTGCCAGCAGCCTCCTGCCCAGATGGAGCACTGAAGCTTTCTTT. Its protein product is CASSLLPRWSTEAFF. The V call is TRBV4-2, the J call TRBJ1-1; D is ambiguous. The germline gives CDR1 LGHNA, CDR2 YNFKEQ. Trimming removed 4 bases from V and 4 bases from J, with 16 bases in between. The length of the CDR3 is 15 residues.

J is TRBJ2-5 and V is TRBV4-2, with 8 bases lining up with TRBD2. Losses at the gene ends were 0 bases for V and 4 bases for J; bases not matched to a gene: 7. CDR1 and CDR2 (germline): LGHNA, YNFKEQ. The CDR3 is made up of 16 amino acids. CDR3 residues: CASSQDSGLASETQYF. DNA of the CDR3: TGTGCCAGCAGCCAAGATTCAGGACTAGCATCAGAGACCCAGTACTTC.

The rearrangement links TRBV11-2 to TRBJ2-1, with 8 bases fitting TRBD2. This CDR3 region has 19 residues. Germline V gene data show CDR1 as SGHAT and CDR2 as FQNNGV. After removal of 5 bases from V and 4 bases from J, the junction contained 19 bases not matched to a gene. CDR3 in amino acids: CASSRLAGGLRPGYNEQFF. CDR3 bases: TGTGCCAGCAGCCGCCTTGCGGGGGGACTCCGACCGGGGTACAATGAGCAGTTCTTC.

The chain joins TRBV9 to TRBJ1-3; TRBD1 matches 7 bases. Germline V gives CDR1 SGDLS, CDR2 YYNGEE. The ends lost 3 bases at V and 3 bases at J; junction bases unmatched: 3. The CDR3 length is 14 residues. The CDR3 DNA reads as TGTGCCAGCAGCGGGAGGGACAGTGGAAACACCATATATTTT. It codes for CASSGRDSGNTIYF.

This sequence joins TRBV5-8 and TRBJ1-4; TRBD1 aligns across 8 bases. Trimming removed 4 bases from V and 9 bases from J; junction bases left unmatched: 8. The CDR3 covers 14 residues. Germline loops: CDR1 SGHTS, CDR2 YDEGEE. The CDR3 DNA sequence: TGTGCCAGCAGCAATCGGACAGGGACGCAAAAACTGTTTTTT. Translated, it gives CASSNRTGTQKLFF.

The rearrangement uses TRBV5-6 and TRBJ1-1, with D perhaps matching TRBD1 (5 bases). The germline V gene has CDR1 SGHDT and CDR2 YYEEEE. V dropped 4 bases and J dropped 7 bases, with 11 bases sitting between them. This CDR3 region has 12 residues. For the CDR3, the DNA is TGTGCCAGCAGCACGGACAAGGGTGAAGCTTTCTTT. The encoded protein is CASSTDKGEAFF.

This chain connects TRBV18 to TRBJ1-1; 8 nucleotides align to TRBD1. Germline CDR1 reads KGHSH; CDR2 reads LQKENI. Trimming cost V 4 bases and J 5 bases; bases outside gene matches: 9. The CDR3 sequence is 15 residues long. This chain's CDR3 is CASSLPTGALTEAFF. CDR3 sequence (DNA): TGTGCCAGCTCACTTCCGACAGGGGCGTTAACTGAAGCTTTCTTT. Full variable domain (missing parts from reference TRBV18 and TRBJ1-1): NAGVMQNPRHLVRRRGQEARLRCSPMKGHSHVYWYRQLPEEGLKFMVYLQKENIIDESGMPKERFSAEFPKEGPSILRIQQVVRGDSAAYFCASSLPTGALTEAFFGQGTRLTVV.

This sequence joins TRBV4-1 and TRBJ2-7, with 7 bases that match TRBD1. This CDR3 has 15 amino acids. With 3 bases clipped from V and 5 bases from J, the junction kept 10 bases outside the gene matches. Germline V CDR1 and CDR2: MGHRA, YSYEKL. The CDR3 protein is CASSHPGQEKHEQYF. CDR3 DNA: TGCGCCAGCAGCCATCCCGGACAGGAAAAACACGAGCAGTACTTC.

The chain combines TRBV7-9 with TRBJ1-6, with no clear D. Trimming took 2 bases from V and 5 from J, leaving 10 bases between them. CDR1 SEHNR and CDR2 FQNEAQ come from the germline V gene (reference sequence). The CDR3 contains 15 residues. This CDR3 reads CASSLSQVDNSPLHF. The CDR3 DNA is TGTGCCAGCAGCTTAAGCCAGGTTGATAATTCACCCCTCCACTTT.

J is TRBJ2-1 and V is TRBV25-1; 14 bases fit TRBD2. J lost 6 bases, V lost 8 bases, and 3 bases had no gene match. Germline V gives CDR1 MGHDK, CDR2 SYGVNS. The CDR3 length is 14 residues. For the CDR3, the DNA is TGTGCCAGCGGGACTAGCGGGAGAACCAATGAGCAGTTCTTC. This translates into CASGTSGRTNEQFF.

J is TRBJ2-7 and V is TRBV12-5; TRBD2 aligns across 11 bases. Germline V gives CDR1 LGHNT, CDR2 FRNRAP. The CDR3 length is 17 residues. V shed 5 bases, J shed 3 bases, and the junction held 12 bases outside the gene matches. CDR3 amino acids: CASGLQVTSGSNYEQYF. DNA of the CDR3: TGTGCTAGTGGTCTCCAAGTTACTAGCGGGAGCAACTACGAGCAGTACTTC.

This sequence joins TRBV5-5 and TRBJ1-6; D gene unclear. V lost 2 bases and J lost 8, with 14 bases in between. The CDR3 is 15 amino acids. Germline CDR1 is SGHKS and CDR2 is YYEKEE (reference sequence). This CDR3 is CASSFYSLVDSPLHF. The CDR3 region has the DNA TGTGCCAGCAGCTTCTATTCATTGGTGGATTCACCCCTCCACTTT.

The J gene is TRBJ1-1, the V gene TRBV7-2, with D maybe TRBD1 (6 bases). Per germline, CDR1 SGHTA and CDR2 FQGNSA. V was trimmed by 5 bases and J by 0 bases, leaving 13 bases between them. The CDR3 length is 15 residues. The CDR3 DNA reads TGTGCCAGCAGCGCAAGACAGGTGATGAACACTGAAGCTTTCTTT. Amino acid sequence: CASSARQVMNTEAFF. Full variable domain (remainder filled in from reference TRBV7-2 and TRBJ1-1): GAGVSQSPSNKVTEKGKDVELRCDPISGHTALYWYRQSLGQGLEFLIYFQGNSAPDKSGLPSDRFSAERTGGSVSTLTIQRTQQEDSAVYLCASSARQVMNTEAFFGQGTRLTVV.